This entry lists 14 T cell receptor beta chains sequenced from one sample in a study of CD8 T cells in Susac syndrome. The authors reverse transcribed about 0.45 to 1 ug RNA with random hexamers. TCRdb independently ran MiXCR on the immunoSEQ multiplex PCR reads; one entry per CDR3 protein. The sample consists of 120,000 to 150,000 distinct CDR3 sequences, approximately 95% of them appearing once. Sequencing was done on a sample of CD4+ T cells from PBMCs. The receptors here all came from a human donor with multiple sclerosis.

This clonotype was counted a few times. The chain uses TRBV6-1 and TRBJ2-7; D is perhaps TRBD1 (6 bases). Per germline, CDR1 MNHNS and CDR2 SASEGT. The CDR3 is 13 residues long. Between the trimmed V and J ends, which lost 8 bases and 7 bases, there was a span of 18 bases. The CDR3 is CASQRTGKGEQYF. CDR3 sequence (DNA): TGTGCCAGCCAGCGAACAGGGAAGGGGGAGCAGTACTTC.

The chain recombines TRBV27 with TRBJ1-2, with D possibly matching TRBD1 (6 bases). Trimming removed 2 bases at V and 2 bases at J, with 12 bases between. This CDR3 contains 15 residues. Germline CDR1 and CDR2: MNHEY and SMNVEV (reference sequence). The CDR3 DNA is TGTGCCAGCAGTTTAAATCCAGGGGCGAACTATGGCTACACCTTC. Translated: CASSLNPGANYGYTF.

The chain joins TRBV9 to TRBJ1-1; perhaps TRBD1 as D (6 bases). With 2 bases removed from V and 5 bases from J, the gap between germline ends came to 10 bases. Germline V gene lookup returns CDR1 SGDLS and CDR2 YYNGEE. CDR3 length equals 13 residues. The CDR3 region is CASSVQGWTEAFF. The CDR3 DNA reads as TGTGCCAGCAGCGTCCAGGGGTGGACTGAAGCTTTCTTT.

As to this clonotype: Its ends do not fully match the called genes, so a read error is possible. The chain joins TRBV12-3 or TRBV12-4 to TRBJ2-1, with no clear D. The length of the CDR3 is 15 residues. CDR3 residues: CASSLGLGPYNEQFF. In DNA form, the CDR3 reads TGTGCCAGCAGCTTAGGTCTAGGGCCCTACAATGAGCAGTTCTTC.

The CDR3 bases are TGCAGCGTTGAGATGGGACAGGGTGTGACCCAGTACTTC. It codes for CSVEMGQGVTQYF. This sequence joins TRBV29-1 and TRBJ2-5, with 9 positions matching TRBD1. The CDR3 runs 13 residues. Trimming took 3 bases from V and 7 from J; bases not matched to a gene: 6. Germline CDR1 SQVTM, CDR2 ANQGSEA.

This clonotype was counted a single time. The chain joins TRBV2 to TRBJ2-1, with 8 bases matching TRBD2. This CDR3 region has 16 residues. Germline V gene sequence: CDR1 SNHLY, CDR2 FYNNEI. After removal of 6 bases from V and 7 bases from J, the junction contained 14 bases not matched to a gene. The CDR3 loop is CASRLSGGRNSNEQFF. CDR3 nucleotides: TGTGCCAGCAGGTTGAGCGGGGGCCGAAATTCAAATGAGCAGTTCTTC.

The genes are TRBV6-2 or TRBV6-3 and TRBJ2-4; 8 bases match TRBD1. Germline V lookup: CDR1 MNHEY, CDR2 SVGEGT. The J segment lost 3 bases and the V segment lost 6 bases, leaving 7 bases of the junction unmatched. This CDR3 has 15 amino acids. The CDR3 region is CASRKTGERKNIQYF. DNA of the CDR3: TGTGCCAGCAGGAAGACAGGGGAACGCAAAAACATTCAGTACTTC.

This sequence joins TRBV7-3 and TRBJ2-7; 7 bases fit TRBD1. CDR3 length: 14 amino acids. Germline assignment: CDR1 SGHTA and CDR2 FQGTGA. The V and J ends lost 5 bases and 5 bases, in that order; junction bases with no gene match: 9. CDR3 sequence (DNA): TGTGCCAGCAGCCCAGGGGACAGCAAACACGAGCAGTACTTC. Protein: CASSPGDSKHEQYF.

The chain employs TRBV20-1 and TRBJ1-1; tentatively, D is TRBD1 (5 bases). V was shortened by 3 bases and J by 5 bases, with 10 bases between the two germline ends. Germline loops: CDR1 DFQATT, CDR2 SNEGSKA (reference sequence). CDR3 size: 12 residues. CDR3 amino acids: CSARRGGTEAFF. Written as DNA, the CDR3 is TGCAGTGCTAGGAGGGGAGGAACTGAAGCTTTCTTT.

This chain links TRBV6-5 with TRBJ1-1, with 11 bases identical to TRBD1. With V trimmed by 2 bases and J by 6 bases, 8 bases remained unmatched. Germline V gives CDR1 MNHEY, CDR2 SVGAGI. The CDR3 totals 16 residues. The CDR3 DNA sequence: TGTGCCAGCAGTTACATCGGGACAGGGGGAATAGCTGAAGCTTTCTTT. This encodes CASSYIGTGGIAEAFF.

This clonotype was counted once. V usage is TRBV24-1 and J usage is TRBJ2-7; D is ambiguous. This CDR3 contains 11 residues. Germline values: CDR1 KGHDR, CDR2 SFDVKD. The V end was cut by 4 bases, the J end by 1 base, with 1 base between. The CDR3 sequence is CATSESYEQYF. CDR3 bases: TGTGCCACCAGTGAATCCTACGAGCAGTACTTC.

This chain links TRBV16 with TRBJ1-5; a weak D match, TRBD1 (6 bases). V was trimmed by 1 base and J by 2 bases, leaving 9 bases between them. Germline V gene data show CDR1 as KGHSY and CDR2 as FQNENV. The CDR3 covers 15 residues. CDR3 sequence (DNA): TGTGCCAGCAGCCAATGGGGGGCCCGCAATCAGCCCCAGCATTTT. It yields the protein CASSQWGARNQPQHF.

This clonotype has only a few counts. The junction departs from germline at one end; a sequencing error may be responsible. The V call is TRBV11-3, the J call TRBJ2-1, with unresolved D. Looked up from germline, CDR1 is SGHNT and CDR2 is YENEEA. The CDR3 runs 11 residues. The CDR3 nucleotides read TGTGCCAGCAGCTCCAACAATGAGCAGTTCTTC. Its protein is CASSSNNEQFF.

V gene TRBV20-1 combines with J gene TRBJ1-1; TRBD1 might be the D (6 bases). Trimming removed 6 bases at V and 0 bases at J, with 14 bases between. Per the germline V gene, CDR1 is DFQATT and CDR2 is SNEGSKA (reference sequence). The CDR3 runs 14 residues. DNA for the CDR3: TGCAGTGCGAGTACAGGGAGCATGAACACTGAAGCTTTCTTT. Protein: CSASTGSMNTEAFF.